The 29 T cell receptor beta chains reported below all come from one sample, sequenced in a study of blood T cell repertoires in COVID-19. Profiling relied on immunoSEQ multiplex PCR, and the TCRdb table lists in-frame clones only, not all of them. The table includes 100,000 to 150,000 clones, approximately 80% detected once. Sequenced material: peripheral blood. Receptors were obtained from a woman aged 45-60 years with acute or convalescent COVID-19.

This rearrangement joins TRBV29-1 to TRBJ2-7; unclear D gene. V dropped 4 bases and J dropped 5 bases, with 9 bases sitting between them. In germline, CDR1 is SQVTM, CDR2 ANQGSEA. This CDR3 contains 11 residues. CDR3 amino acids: CSVGTLDEQYF. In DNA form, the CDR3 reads TGCAGCGTTGGAACCCTAGACGAGCAGTACTTC.

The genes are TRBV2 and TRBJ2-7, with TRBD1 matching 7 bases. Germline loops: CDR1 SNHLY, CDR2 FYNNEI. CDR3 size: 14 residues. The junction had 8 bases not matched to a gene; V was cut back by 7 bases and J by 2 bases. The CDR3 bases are TGTGCCAGCAAAACGGGACAGAGAACCTACGAGCAGTACTTC. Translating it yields CASKTGQRTYEQYF. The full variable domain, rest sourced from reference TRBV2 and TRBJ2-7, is EPEVTQTPSHQVTQMGQEVILRCVPISNHLYFYWYRQILGQKVEFLVSFYNNEISEKSEIFDDQFSVERPDGSNFTLKIRSTKLEDSAMYFCASKTGQRTYEQYFGPGTRLTVT.

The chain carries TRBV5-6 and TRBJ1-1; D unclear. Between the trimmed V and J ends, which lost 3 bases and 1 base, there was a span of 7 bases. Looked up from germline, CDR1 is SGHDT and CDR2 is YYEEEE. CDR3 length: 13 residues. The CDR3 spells CASSYQANTEAFF. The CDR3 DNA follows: TGTGCCAGCAGCTACCAGGCGAACACTGAAGCTTTCTTT.

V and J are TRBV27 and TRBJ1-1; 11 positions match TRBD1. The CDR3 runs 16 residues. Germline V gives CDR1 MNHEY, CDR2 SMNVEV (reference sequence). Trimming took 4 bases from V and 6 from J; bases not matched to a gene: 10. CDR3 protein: CASSSRWTGGSAEAFF. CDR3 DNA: TGTGCCAGCAGTTCCCGGTGGACAGGGGGCTCTGCTGAAGCTTTCTTT.

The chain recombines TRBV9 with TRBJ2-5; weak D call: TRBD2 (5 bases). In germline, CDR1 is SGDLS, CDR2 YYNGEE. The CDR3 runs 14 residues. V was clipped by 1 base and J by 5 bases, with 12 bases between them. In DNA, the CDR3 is TGTGCCAGCAGCGTAACGGGATTTGGCGAGACCCAGTACTTC. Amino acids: CASSVTGFGETQYF.

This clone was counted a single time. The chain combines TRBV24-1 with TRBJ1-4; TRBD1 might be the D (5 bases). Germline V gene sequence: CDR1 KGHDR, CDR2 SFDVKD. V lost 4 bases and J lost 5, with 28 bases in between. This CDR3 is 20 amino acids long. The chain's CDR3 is CATSDPRGGERKWFNEKLFF. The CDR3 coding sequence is TGTGCCACCAGTGACCCTAGGGGCGGCGAAAGGAAATGGTTCAATGAAAAACTGTTTTTT.

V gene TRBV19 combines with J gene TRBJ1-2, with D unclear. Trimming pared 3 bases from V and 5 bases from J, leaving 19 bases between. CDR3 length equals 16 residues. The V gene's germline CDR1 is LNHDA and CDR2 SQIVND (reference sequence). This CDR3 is CASSIQLTGKRYGYTF. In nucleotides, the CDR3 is TGTGCCAGTAGTATTCAGTTGACCGGTAAGCGGTATGGCTACACCTTC. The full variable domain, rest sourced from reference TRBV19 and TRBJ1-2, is DGGITQSPKYLFRKEGQNVTLSCEQNLNHDAMYWYRQDPGQGLRLIYYSQIVNDFQKGDIAEGYSVSREKKESFPLTVTSAQKNPTAFYLCASSIQLTGKRYGYTFGSGTRLTVV.

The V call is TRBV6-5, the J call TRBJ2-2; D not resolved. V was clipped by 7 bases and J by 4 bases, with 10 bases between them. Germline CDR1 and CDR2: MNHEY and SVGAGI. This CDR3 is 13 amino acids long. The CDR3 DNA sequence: TGTGCCAGCACGGAATCGGGCACCGGGGAGCTGTTTTTT. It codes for CASTESGTGELFF.

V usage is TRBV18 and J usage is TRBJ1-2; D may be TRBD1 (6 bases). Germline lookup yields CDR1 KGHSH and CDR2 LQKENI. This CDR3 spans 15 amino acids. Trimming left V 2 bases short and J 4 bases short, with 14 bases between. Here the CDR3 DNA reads TGTGCCAGCTCACCAGCACCAGGGGAGAGCTATGGCTACACCTTC. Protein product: CASSPAPGESYGYTF. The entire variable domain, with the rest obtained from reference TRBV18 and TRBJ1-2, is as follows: NAGVMQNPRHLVRRRGQEARLRCSPMKGHSHVYWYRQLPEEGLKFMVYLQKENIIDESGMPKERFSAEFPKEGPSILRIQQVVRGDSAAYFCASSPAPGESYGYTFGSGTRLTVV.

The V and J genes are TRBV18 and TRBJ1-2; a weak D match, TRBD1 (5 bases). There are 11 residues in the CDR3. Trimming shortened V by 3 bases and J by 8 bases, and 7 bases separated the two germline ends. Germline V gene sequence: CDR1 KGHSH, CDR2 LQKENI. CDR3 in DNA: TGTGCCAGCTCACCGGGGCTCGGCTACACCTTC. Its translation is CASSPGLGYTF. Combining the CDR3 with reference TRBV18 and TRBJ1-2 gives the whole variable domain NAGVMQNPRHLVRRRGQEARLRCSPMKGHSHVYWYRQLPEEGLKFMVYLQKENIIDESGMPKERFSAEFPKEGPSILRIQQVVRGDSAAYFCASSPGLGYTFGSGTRLTVV.

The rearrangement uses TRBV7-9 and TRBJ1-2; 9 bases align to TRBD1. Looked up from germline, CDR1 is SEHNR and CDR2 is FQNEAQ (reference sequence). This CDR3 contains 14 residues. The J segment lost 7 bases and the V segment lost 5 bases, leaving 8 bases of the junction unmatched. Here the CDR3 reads CASSTGGTSPGYTF. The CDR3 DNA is TGTGCCAGCAGCACAGGGGGCACAAGTCCTGGCTACACCTTC.

CDR3 region: CASSPGGEKLFF. CDR3 coding DNA: TGCGCCAGCAGCCCCGGGGGAGAAAAACTGTTTTTT. The J gene is TRBJ1-4, the V gene TRBV10-2; a weak D match, TRBD1 (5 bases). Trimming shortened V by 6 bases and J by 8 bases, and 10 bases separated the two germline ends. CDR3 length: 12 residues. Germline V lookup: CDR1 WSHSY, CDR2 SAAADI.

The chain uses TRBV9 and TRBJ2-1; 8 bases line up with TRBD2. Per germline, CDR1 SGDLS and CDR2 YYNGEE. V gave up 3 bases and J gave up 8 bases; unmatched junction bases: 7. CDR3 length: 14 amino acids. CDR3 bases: TGTGCCAGCAGCGCGAGCGGGAGATCCCATGAGCAGTTCTTC. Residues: CASSASGRSHEQFF.

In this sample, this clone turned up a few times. The CDR3 DNA is TGTGCCAGCAGTGAAGGGTCTGGGGGGACCTATGGCTACACCTTC. It specifies CASSEGSGGTYGYTF. This chain joins TRBV6-1 and TRBJ1-2; a possible D gene is TRBD1 (5 bases). The CDR3 spans 15 residues. V lost 1 base, J lost 4 bases, and 13 bases lay in between. Per the germline V gene, CDR1 is MNHNS and CDR2 is SASEGT.

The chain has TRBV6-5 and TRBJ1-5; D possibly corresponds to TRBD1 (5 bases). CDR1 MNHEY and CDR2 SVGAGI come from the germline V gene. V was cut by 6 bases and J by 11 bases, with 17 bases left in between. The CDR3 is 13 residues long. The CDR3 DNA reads TGTGCCAGCAGCGCATCCCTACCAGGGTCCCAGCATTTT. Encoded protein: CASSASLPGSQHF.

CDR3 nucleotide sequence: TGTGCCACCAGCAGGGGGGGAGCGGGAGACGGCGAGCAGTACTTC. It translates to CATSRGGAGDGEQYF. The genes are TRBV15 and TRBJ2-7; 8 nucleotides match TRBD2. The CDR3 spans 15 residues. The trim removed 3 bases at V and 6 bases at J, leaving 10 bases unmatched. CDR1 and CDR2 (germline): LNHNV, YYDKDF (reference sequence).

DNA for the CDR3: TGTGCCAGCAGCTTAGGAATACTTAACACTGAAGCTTTCTTT. It yields the protein CASSLGILNTEAFF. The chain is built from TRBV7-8 and TRBJ1-1; D gene ambiguous. The V end was cut by 1 base, the J end by 2 bases, with 8 bases between. The germline V gene encodes CDR1 SGHVS and CDR2 FQNEAQ. There are 14 residues in the CDR3.

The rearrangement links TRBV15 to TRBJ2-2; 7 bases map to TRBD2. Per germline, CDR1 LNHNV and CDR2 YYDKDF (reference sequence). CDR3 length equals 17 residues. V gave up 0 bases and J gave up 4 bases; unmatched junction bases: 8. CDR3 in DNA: TGTGCCACCAGCAGAGATCGGGGGACTATTGGCACCGGGGAGCTGTTTTTT. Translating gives CATSRDRGTIGTGELFF.

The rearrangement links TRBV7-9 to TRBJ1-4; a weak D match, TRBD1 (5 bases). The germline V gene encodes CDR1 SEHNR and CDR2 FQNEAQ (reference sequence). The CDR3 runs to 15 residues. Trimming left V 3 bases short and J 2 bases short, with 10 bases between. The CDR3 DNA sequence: TGTGCCAGCAGCTTCCAGGGTATTACTAATGAAAAACTGTTTTTT. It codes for CASSFQGITNEKLFF.

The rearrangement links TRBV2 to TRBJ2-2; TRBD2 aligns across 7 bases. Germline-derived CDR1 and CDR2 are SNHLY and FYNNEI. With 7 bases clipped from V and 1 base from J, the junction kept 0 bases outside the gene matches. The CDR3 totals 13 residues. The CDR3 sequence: CASTGGNTGELFF. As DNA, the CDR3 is TGTGCCAGCACGGGGGGGAACACCGGGGAGCTGTTTTTT.

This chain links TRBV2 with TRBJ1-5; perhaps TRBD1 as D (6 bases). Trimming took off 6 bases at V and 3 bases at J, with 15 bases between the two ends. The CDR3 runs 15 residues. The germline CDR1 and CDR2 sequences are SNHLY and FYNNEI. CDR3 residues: CASSLGASVNQPQHF. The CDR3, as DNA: TGTGCCAGCAGCCTGGGGGCGTCGGTCAATCAGCCCCAGCATTTT.

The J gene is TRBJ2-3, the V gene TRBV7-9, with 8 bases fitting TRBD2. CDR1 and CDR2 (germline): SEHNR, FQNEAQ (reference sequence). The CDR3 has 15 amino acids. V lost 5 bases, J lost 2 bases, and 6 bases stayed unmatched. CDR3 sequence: CASSRGGLVTDTQYF. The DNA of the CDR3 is TGTGCCAGCAGCCGGGGGGGCTTGGTCACAGATACGCAGTATTTT.

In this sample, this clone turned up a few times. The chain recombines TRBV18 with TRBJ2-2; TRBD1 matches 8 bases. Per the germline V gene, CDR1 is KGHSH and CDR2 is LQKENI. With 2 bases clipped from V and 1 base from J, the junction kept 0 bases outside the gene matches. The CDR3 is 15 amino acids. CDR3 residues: CASSPGTGNTGELFF. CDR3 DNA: TGTGCCAGCTCACCAGGGACAGGGAACACCGGGGAGCTGTTTTTT. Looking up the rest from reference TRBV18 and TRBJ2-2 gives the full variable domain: NAGVMQNPRHLVRRRGQEARLRCSPMKGHSHVYWYRQLPEEGLKFMVYLQKENIIDESGMPKERFSAEFPKEGPSILRIQQVVRGDSAAYFCASSPGTGNTGELFFGEGSRLTVL.

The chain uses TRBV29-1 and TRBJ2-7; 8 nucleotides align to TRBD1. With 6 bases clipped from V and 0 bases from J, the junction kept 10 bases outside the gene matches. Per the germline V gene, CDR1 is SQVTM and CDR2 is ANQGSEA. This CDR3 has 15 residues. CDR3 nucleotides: TGCAGCGTCGTGAGGTCACAGGGGGTCTCCTACGAGCAGTACTTC. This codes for CSVVRSQGVSYEQYF.

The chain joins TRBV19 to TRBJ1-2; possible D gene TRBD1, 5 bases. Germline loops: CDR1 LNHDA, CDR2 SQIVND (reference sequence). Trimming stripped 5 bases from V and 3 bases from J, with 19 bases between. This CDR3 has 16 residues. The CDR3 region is CASSPGGGARDYGYTF. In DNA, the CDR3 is TGTGCCAGTAGTCCAGGCGGTGGGGCTCGCGACTATGGCTACACCTTC.

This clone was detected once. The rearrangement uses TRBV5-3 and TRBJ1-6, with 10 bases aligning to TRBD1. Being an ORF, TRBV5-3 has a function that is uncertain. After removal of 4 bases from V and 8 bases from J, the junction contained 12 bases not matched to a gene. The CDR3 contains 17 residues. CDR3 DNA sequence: TGTGCCAGAAGCATCAAAAGAACCGGGACAGGGGATTCACCCCTCCACTTT. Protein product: CARSIKRTGTGDSPLHF.

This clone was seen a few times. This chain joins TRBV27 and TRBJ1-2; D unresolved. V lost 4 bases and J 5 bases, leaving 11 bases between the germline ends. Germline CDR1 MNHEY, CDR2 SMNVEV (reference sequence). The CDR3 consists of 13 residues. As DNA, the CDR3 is TGTGCCAGCAGTTCCCTTTTCCAGTATGGCTACACCTTC. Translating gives CASSSLFQYGYTF.

The CDR3 nucleotides are TGTGCCAGCAGCCCGGAGCCCCCGAGCTCTGGAAACACCATATATTTT. Translating gives CASSPEPPSSGNTIYF. V gene TRBV2 combines with J gene TRBJ1-3; D not certain. This CDR3 is 16 amino acids long. The germline gives CDR1 SNHLY, CDR2 FYNNEI. With 6 bases removed from V and 0 bases from J, the gap between germline ends came to 15 bases.

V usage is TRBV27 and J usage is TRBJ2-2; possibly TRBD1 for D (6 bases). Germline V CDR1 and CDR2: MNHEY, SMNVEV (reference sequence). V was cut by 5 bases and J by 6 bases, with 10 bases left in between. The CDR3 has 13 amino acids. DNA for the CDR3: TGTGCCAGCAGTCAACCAGGGGCCGGGGAGCTGTTTTTT. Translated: CASSQPGAGELFF.